Reported below is one TCR beta chain. V lost 5 bases and J 6 bases, leaving 6 bases between the germline ends. The germline V gene encodes CDR1 MNHNY and CDR2 SVGAGI (reference sequence). This CDR3 comprises 11 residues. Time point of the sample: newly diagnosed, previously untreated cHL patient sample. Negative magnetic selection isolated CD4+ T cells from thawed PBMCs. These data originate in a study of PD-1 blockade in classical Hodgkin lymphoma. Some clones are missing from TCRdb's copy, which holds only in-frame ones; the method was immunoSEQ multiplex PCR. The repertoire has about 22,000 clones, about 90% of them found once; the top ten carry almost 0.55%.

The chain has TRBV6-6 and TRBJ2-3; D is perhaps TRBD2 (5 bases). This sequence originates from a human donor with classical Hodgkin lymphoma. Sample: CD4+ T cells from blood. CDR3 protein: CASSLADTQYF. As DNA, the CDR3 is TGTGCCAGCAGTCTAGCTGATACGCAGTATTTT.